The text below deals with one T cell receptor (beta chain). Its antigen is unidentified. Employing constant-segment primers, 5'RACE generated TCR alpha and TCR beta cDNA libraries bearing sample barcodes and UMIs. TCRdb analysed the 5' RACE reads with MiXCR anew, one entry per CDR3 protein. The table includes a few hundred thousand distinct CDR3 sequences, 25% to 30% detected once. The record originates from a study of T-cell memory formation after mild COVID-19. Study-level findings and limits: Largely, contracting CD4+ clones fell within CM and EM, and contracting CD8+ clones within EMRA.

Sequenced input: PBMCs or a T cell subset sorted from them (not recorded which). The TCR was taken from an adult woman who had mild COVID-19 (a few samples of this study predate the infection). Cell type and time point are not known.

CDR3 in DNA: TGTGCCAGCAGCCAGACAGAAGAGACCCAGTACTTC. It yields the protein CASSQTEETQYF. The V and J genes are TRBV7-2 and TRBJ2-5; D is possibly TRBD1 (5 bases). The V gene lost 5 bases and the J gene lost 3 bases, with 7 bases spanning the gap. Germline values: CDR1 SGHTA, CDR2 FQGNSA. The CDR3 is 12 amino acids.